This TCR beta chain was captured by sequencing in a study of blood T cells in healthy people across ages. It was with a sample-barcoded 5' primer and a J-beta primer mix that a second PCR of about 6 to 12 cycles was run. A single record per CDR3 protein comes from TCRdb applying MiXCR to the 5' RACE reads. The sample carries about 540,000 distinct CDR3 sequences, 24% recorded once. The sample was also reused in another study, on T cells of mothers and their children.

This sequence was found in a boy under 18 in good health. Material: blood.

The CDR3, as DNA: TGCGCCAGCAGCCACGGACTAGCGGGGTTGGACGAGCAGTACTTC. As protein: CASSHGLAGLDEQYF. The chain is built from TRBV4-3 and TRBJ2-7, with 12 nucleotides matching TRBD2. Germline CDR1 is LGHNA and CDR2 is YSLEER. This CDR3 is built from 15 residues. Unmatched junction bases numbered 5, after V lost 3 bases and J lost 5 bases.